The clone carrying this T cell receptor (beta chain) has more than one count but fewer than ten. Its antigen is currently unknown. The germline gene is not matched at one end of the junction; a read error may be the cause. The data derive from a study of regulatory T cells in long-lasting Graves disease. Overall study results and limits: There were preferences for TRBV28, TRBJ1-2 and TRBJ2-5 in persistent disease. Those with persistent disease had in common more public clonotypes (about 3,000) than new patients (approximately 990).

Documented time point: newly diagnosed GD, antithyroid drugs for less than 3 months. With RNA extracted from PBMCs as input, the TCR library was made. In building TCR beta libraries, iRepertoire HTBI primers were used together with Arm-PCR of CDR3 regions. TCRdb reprocessed the multiplex PCR reads via MiXCR and lists one record per CDR3 protein. Here the sample spans roughly 500,000 distinct CDR3 sequences, approximately 12% being singletons. Germline CDR1 reads DFQATT; CDR2 reads SNEGSKA (reference sequence). The CDR3 runs 13 residues. A further study also used this sample, focusing on T cells in Graves' hyperthyroidism and ophthalmopathy. As that report states: The study left out patients who had uncontrolled infection, other autoimmune disease, pregnancy or lactation. The model predicted ophthalmopathy a median around 6.5 months before onset.

The J gene is TRBJ2-1, the V gene TRBV20-1; D gene unclear. This TCR was recovered from a man younger than 45 with Graves disease. This specimen was peripheral blood mononuclear cells (PBMCs), taken at new diagnosis, from a patient treated with antithyroid drugs. The CDR3 sequence is CSANRTLVDEQSF. The CDR3, as DNA: TGCAGTGCTAATCGGACCTTAGTGGATGAGCAGTCCTTC.